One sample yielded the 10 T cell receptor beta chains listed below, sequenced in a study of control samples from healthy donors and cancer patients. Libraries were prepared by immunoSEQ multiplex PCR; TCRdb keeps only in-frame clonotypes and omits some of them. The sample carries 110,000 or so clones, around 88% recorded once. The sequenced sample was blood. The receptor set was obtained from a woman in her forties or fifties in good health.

Here the CDR3 DNA reads TGTGCCACCAGTGGGAACAGGGGAGGAAAACTGTTTTTT. It codes for CATSGNRGGKLFF. The rearrangement uses TRBV24-1 and TRBJ1-4, with 7 positions matching TRBD1. J lost 10 bases, V lost 5 bases, and 6 bases had no gene match. This CDR3 comprises 13 residues. Germline assignment: CDR1 KGHDR and CDR2 SFDVKD.

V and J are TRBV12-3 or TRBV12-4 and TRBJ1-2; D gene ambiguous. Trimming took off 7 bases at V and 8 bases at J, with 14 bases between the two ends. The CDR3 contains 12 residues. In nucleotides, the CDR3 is TGTGCCAGCACCTACGGGTTCGGGGGCTACACCTTC. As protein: CASTYGFGGYTF.

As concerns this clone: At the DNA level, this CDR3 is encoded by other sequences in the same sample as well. The DNA for the CDR3 is TGTGCCAGCAGTTTGAGGGAGAACACTGAAGCTTTCTTT. It codes for CASSLRENTEAFF. This chain connects TRBV27 to TRBJ1-1; D gene unclear. The germline V and J ends were trimmed by 3 bases and 1 base, with 6 bases remaining between them. The CDR3 is 13 residues long. Germline values: CDR1 MNHEY, CDR2 SMNVEV (reference sequence).

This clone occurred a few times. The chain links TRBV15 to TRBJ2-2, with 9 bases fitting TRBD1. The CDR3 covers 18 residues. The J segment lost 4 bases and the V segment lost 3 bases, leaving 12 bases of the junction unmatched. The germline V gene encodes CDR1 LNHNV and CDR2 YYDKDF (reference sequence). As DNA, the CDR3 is TGTGCCACCAGCAGGACAGGGGGTCAGAGGGTGCTCACCGGGGAGCTGTTTTTT. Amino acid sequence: CATSRTGGQRVLTGELFF.

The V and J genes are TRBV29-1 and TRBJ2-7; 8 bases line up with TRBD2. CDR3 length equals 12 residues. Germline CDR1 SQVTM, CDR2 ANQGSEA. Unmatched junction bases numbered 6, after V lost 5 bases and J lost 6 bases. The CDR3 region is CSVREGPSEQYF. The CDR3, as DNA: TGCAGCGTTCGGGAGGGCCCCAGCGAGCAGTACTTC.

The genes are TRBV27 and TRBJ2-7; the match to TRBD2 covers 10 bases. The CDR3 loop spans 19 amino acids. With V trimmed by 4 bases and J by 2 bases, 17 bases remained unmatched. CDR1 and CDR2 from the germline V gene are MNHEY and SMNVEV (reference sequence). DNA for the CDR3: TGTGCCAGCAGTTCTCATGTCAGCCCCTCTAGCGGGAGACCCTACGAGCAGTACGTC. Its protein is CASSSHVSPSSGRPYEQYV.

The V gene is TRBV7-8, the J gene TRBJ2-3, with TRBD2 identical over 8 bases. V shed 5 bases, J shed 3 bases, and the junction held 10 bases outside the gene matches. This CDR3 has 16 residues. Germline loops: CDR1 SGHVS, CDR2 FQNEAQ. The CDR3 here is CASSGETGGRTDTQYF. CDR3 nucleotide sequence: TGTGCCAGCAGCGGAGAAACGGGGGGGCGGACAGATACGCAGTATTTT.

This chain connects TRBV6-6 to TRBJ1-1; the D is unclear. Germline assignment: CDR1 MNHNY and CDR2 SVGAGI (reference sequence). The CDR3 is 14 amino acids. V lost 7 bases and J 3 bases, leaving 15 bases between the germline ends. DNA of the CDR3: TGTGCCAGCAACCCCAATTTAGTGGACACTGAAGCTTTCTTT. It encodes CASNPNLVDTEAFF.

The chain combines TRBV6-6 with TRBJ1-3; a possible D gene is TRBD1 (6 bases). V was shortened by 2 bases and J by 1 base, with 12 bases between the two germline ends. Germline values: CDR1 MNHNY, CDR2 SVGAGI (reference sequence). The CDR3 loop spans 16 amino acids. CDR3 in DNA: TGTGCCAGCAGTTACAATTGGGGGCCTTCTGGAAACACCATATATTTT. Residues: CASSYNWGPSGNTIYF.

This chain's CDR3 is CASSLTQNQPQHF. Here the CDR3 DNA reads TGTGCCAGCAGTTTAACCCAAAATCAGCCCCAGCATTTT. This chain links TRBV12-3 or TRBV12-4 with TRBJ1-5; no reliable D call. The CDR3 covers 13 residues. The V and J ends lost 2 bases and 4 bases respectively, with 6 bases between them.